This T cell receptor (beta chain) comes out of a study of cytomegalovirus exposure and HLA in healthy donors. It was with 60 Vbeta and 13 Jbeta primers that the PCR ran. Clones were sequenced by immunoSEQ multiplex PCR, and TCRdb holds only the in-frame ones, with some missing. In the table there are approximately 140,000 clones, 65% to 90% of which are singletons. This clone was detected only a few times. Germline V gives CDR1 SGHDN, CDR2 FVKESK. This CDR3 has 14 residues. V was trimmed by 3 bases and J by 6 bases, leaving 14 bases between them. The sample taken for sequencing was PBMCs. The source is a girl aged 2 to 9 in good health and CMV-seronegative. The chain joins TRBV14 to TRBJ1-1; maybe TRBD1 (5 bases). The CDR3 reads CASSQEHRGAEAFF. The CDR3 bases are TGTGCCAGCAGCCAGGAGCACCGGGGGGCTGAAGCTTTCTTT.